This TCR beta chain was retrieved from a study of blood T cell repertoires in COVID-19. Study at large: PBMCs, B-cell-depleted T cells, or T cells were the source of the cDNA or gDNA that made up the material.

Authors' processing steps: Reference gene primer amplification yielded estimated nucleated cell counts. Sequencing used immunoSEQ multiplex PCR; TCRdb keeps in-frame clones, though not all of them. That table is the source of V, J and clone size, and D and trimming were worked out from the DNA. Counted here are 200,000 to 250,000 clones, about 83% occurring once; the ten biggest clones make up about 6.6%. This clone has only one observation. Everyone who took part was 18 to 89 years old, and they came from fewer than 25 US areas. Each participant's cohort was designated according to participant-reported clinical history. The source material was PBMCs or T cells enriched from blood (not recorded which). The TCR was taken from a middle-aged woman who had recovered from COVID-19.

For the CDR3, the DNA is TGCAGCGCCGAATGGGGACAGGGGGGGCCCAGCACTGAAGCTTTCTTT. Protein sequence: CSAEWGQGGPSTEAFF. This chain uses TRBV29-1 with TRBJ1-1, with 11 bases that match TRBD1. Germline loops: CDR1 SQVTM, CDR2 ANQGSEA. CDR3 size: 16 residues. J was trimmed by 4 bases and V by 7 bases; bases with no gene match: 14.